One T cell receptor beta chain is described in this entry. Its specificity is not known. The trim removed 6 bases at V and 1 base at J, leaving 10 bases unmatched. Germline V gene data show CDR1 as MNHEY and CDR2 as SVGEGT. The CDR3 consists of 16 residues. TCRdb passed the RT-PCR reads through MiXCR, listing each CDR3 protein once. The sample includes more than 550,000 distinct CDR3 sequences, roughly 12% seen only once; the top ten take approximately 9.9%. This sample is drawn from a study of response to subunit inactivated influenza vaccine. Study results and limitations: Authors proposed each seasonal influenza vaccination draws in few new T cells.

These data were likewise used in another study, on T cells expressing NK-cell markers. From that study: The cDNA for TCR beta came from 5'RACE template switching with UMIs. Underlying the TCR beta repertoires were sorted CD3+CD56+NKG2C+, CD3+CD56+NKG2C- and CD3+CD56-NKG2C+ T cells. CD8+ T cells in over 5 donors included dominant NKG2C+ clonotypes at 1.0-7.0%.

The receptor comes from a man aged 50 to 59 who received an inactivated influenza vaccine. The sample was PBMCs from blood, taken on the day of vaccination. The chain carries TRBV6-2 or TRBV6-3 and TRBJ2-7; 9 bases are shared with TRBD1. Here the CDR3 reads CASSTTGTGKSYEQYF. In DNA, the CDR3 is TGTGCCAGCAGCACTACCGGGACAGGGAAGTCCTACGAGCAGTACTTC.